These T cell receptor beta chains were read from a single sample in a study of T cells in Graves' hyperthyroidism and ophthalmopathy. Each CDR3 protein gets one entry after TCRdb re-called the multiplex PCR reads with MiXCR. The sample holds about 410,000 distinct CDR3 sequences, more than 12% seen once. The material sequenced was blood. The receptors were sampled from a woman aged 25 to 39 with Graves' ophthalmopathy. The CDR3 runs from the conserved cysteine through the conserved F or W. Each record gives: V gene, D gene, clone size, J gene, CDR3 protein, CDR3 DNA. D genes are given only for firm matches. Only some rows state a clone size, as once, few, many or a class for expanded clones.

V gene: TRBV28; D gene: TRBD2; clone size: many; J gene: TRBJ2-7; CDR3 protein: CASSFWGLAGGQPYEQYF; CDR3 DNA: TGTGCCAGCAGTTTCTGGGGACTAGCGGGGGGTCAACCCTACGAGCAGTACTTC
V gene: TRBV28; D gene: .; clone size: many; J gene: TRBJ2-7; CDR3 protein: CASSFPGEMVEQYF; CDR3 DNA: TGTGCCAGCAGTTTTCCCGGGGAGATGGTTGAGCAGTACTTC
V gene: TRBV5-5; D gene: TRBD2; clone size: many; J gene: TRBJ2-3; CDR3 protein: CASSLGRASGGSVDTQYF; CDR3 DNA: TGTGCCAGCAGCTTGGGGAGGGCTAGCGGGGGGAGCGTGGATACGCAGTATTTT
V gene: TRBV6-1; D gene: .; clone size: many; J gene: TRBJ1-1; CDR3 protein: CASSELSGETEAFF; CDR3 DNA: TGTGCCAGCAGTGAATTAAGTGGAGAAACTGAAGCTTTCTTT
V gene: TRBV20-1; D gene: .; clone size: many; J gene: TRBJ2-1; CDR3 protein: CSALDEVIRDNEQFF; CDR3 DNA: TGCAGTGCTCTAGACGAGGTCATTAGAGACAATGAGCAGTTCTTC
V gene: TRBV24-1; D gene: .; clone size: many; J gene: TRBJ1-2; CDR3 protein: CATSDPTAGGGGYTF; CDR3 DNA: TGTGCCACCAGTGACCCAACGGCTGGGGGCGGGGGCTACACCTTC
V gene: TRBV11-2; D gene: TRBD1; clone size: .; J gene: TRBJ1-2; CDR3 protein: CASSLHPGTGGNYGYTF; CDR3 DNA: TGTGCCAGCAGTCTCCATCCCGGGACAGGGGGCAACTATGGCTACACCTTC
V gene: TRBV6-6; D gene: .; clone size: .; J gene: TRBJ2-5; CDR3 protein: CASSYSQAAETQYF; CDR3 DNA: TGTGCCAGCAGTTACTCCCAGGCCGCGGAGACCCAGTACTTC
V gene: TRBV27; D gene: .; clone size: many; J gene: TRBJ1-5; CDR3 protein: CASSKEGGNQPQHF; CDR3 DNA: TGTGCCAGCAGTAAGGAGGGGGGGAATCAGCCCCAGCATTTT
V gene: TRBV18; D gene: .; clone size: many; J gene: TRBJ1-4; CDR3 protein: CASSRREGGEKLFF; CDR3 DNA: TGTGCCAGCTCACGACGGGAGGGTGGTGAAAAACTGTTTTTT
V gene: TRBV11-2; D gene: .; clone size: many; J gene: TRBJ1-2; CDR3 protein: CASSLVWGEGYTF; CDR3 DNA: TGTGCCAGCAGCTTAGTGTGGGGCGAGGGCTACACCTTC
V gene: TRBV20-1; D gene: TRBD2; clone size: many; J gene: TRBJ2-7; CDR3 protein: CSATPVAGGEQYF; CDR3 DNA: TGCAGTGCCACACCCGTAGCGGGGGGCGAGCAGTACTTC
V gene: TRBV4-1; D gene: .; clone size: few; J gene: TRBJ1-1; CDR3 protein: CASSQVGPGGQAFF; CDR3 DNA: TGCGCCAGCAGCCAAGTAGGGCCAGGCGGTCAGGCTTTCTTT
V gene: TRBV7-2; D gene: .; clone size: many; J gene: TRBJ2-3; CDR3 protein: CASSLGGGPDTQYF; CDR3 DNA: TGTGCCAGCAGCTTAGGGGGGGGGCCAGATACGCAGTATTTT
V gene: TRBV2; D gene: TRBD1; clone size: many; J gene: TRBJ1-2; CDR3 protein: CASSEAGQGAGYTF; CDR3 DNA: TGTGCCAGCAGTGAAGCGGGACAGGGGGCAGGCTACACCTTC
V gene: TRBV12-3/TRBV12-4; D gene: .; clone size: .; J gene: TRBJ2-2; CDR3 protein: CASSIGTRAQSTGELFF; CDR3 DNA: TGTGCCAGCAGTATAGGGACCCGAGCCCAATCAACCGGGGAGCTGTTTTTT
V gene: TRBV7-2; D gene: .; clone size: many; J gene: TRBJ2-7; CDR3 protein: CASSPSYEQYF; CDR3 DNA: TGTGCCAGCAGCCCTAGTTACGAGCAGTACTTC
V gene: TRBV6-2/TRBV6-3; D gene: .; clone size: many; J gene: TRBJ2-5; CDR3 protein: CATSPRIMGETQYF; CDR3 DNA: TGTGCCACGAGCCCCCGAATTATGGGAGAGACCCAGTACTTC
V gene: TRBV20-1; D gene: TRBD2; clone size: many; J gene: TRBJ2-3; CDR3 protein: CSARYPGLAGGPRYTQYF; CDR3 DNA: TGCAGTGCTAGATACCCGGGACTAGCGGGGGGGCCGCGCTATACGCAGTATTTT
V gene: TRBV30; D gene: .; clone size: many; J gene: TRBJ2-3; CDR3 protein: CAWSNARDTQYF; CDR3 DNA: TGTGCCTGGAGTAATGCTCGAGATACGCAGTATTTT